The source of this T cell receptor (beta chain) is a study of regulatory T cells in long-lasting Graves disease listed by TCRdb under 2021. Context from the whole study: Antithyroid drugs had been taken for less than 3 months by newly diagnosed Graves' disease patients. Persistent Graves' disease patients were compared with newly diagnosed Graves' disease patients by peripheral blood TCR sequencing and RNA sequencing. The study took place in China and was registered as a clinical trial. A total of about 33 samples underwent TCR sequencing, from about 13 patients with persistent Graves' disease and approximately 20 patients with newly diagnosed Graves' disease. What the study reported, not specific to this receptor: Compared with newly diagnosed patients, patients with persistent Graves' disease had lower TCR Shannon entropy and fewer highly expanded clones, which suggests clonal expansion. Sequencing and analysis were limited to the TCR beta chain. As a limitation, the authors acknowledged that the small sample size may reduce accuracy. More public clonotypes were shared among persistent patients (2,741) than among newly diagnosed patients (approximately 930). Peripheral blood alone was examined, since thyroid tissue, which constituted the primary lesion, could not be accessed. TRBV28, TRBJ1-2 and TRBJ2-5 were preferentially used in persistent disease, while TRBV20-1 and TRBJ2-1 were favored in newly diagnosed disease.

The sample's time point label is to be understood as: newly diagnosed GD, antithyroid drugs for less than 3 months. For both TCR sequencing and RNA sequencing, RNA was extracted from PBMCs using TRIzol. The diagnosis of Graves' disease followed American Thyroid Association guidelines. The patients came from an endocrinology department in Xi'an, China. From each patient, 8 to 10 milliliters of peripheral blood was collected into an EDTA anticoagulant tube. Ficoll Paque Plus density gradient separation was used to isolate PBMCs, and no additional T cell sorting was done. An Agilent 2100 Bioanalyzer and agarose gel were used to check RNA quality, while a NanoDrop 2000 measured RNA concentration. On this clonotype itself: What this receptor recognizes is not known. No base quality information exists; no much larger clone differs at one position.

Looking up the germline V gene (reference sequence) yields CDR1 LNHNV and CDR2 YYDKDF. Inclusive of the bounding cysteine and phenylalanine, the CDR3 is 15 residues long. The CDR3 DNA has 45 bases and is translated from base 1. At the junction V is shortened by 2 bases and J by 2 bases, with 11 bases in between. Libraries were built with multiplex PCR. Instrument used: Illumina HiSeq 4000. CDR3 regions were amplified by Arm-PCR with iRepertoire HTBI primers to construct TCR beta libraries. Before sequencing, the PCR products underwent gel purification. In the source study's methods: Gene usage analysis of CDR3 amino acid clonotypes relied on the 55 to 80 TRBV and over 13 TRBJ segments identified across samples. COPE and FqMerger were used to merge the filtered high-quality paired reads into contigs. BLAST was used to align contigs to the IMGT TRBV, TRBD and TRBJ reference genes, and CDR3 was defined following IMGT. Clonotypes above 0.1% frequency were classified as highly expanded clones. Shannon entropy was used to measure repertoire diversity, and the Gini coefficient was used to measure V-J evenness. A clonotype found in more than one individual was treated as public. TCRdb reworked the public reads: Q25 trimming with fastp, MiXCR clone assembly, productive beta chains retained. Records with the same CDR3 protein are collapsed into one entry carrying the most frequent genes and DNA. The V and J calls shown here were made by TCRdb, not taken from the authors' results. The sample records some 600,000 distinct CDR3 sequences, about 16% of which are singletons. The ten largest clones represent more than 10% of the sample.

This sample was shared with a second study, whose subject was T cells in Graves' hyperthyroidism and ophthalmopathy. As the second publication notes: Stable Graves' hyperthyroidism was defined as no progression to ophthalmopathy during 18 months of follow-up. Hyperthyroidism patients were aged 18 to 65 years and newly diagnosed, with disease duration of less than 2 months. Patients with uncontrolled infections, other autoimmune diseases, pregnancy or lactation were excluded. Diagnoses were established on the basis of clinical symptoms, serum thyroxine and TRAb, thyroid ultrasound, and orbital computed tomography. The TCR CDR3 was subjected to a first round of RT-PCR using the HTBI primer set and the Qiagen OneStep RT-PCR kit. Most expanded thyroid clonotypes (frequency above 0.001) were also detected in blood, a finding suggesting that blood repertoires may reflect thyroid immune responses. In cross-validation, a model built on a 13 V-J signature told ophthalmopathy apart from stable hyperthyroidism with approximately 91% sensitivity and about 81% specificity, and in testing the same model reached 80%/75%. In validation, progression to ophthalmopathy was predicted by the model with roughly 69% sensitivity and 72.22% specificity, a median of approximately 6.5 months before onset. To identify TCR V-J signatures that set the groups apart, the researchers used a discovery cohort of about a hundred patients, made up of around 40 with Graves' ophthalmopathy and approximately 57 with stable Graves' hyperthyroidism. Prospective prediction of ophthalmopathy was tested in an independent validation cohort of fewer than 20 hyperthyroidism patients and 17 patients who later progressed to ophthalmopathy. For training and testing, the 80 to 100 patients in the discovery cohort were randomly divided in a 7:3 ratio. In six Graves' hyperthyroidism patients, the study also compared T-cell repertoires from thyroid tissue with T-cell repertoires from blood. After blood sampling, hyperthyroidism patients were treated with methimazole at a starting dose of 30 mg daily, and ophthalmopathy patients were treated with high-dose intravenous methylprednisolone. The libraries were constructed in a second round of multiplex PCR and then size-selected and purified. The libraries were sequenced on an Illumina HiSeq2000 using paired-end 100 bp reads. SOAPnuke was used to process the raw data, throwing out any read that contained adapters or uncalled bases, had a mean Phred below 15, or lacked an exact constant-primer or identifier match. COPE v1.2.5 was used to merge the high-quality paired reads, and each unique nucleotide sequence was defined as a clonotype. MiTCR v1.1 was used to align clonotypes to the IMGT TRBV, TRBD and TRBJ reference segments. The analysis included only V-J combinations with a frequency above 0.0001, which together covered 98% to 99.2% of the repertoires. The TCS score was defined as the ratio of F50 (clonal expansion) to E x V (chaos), calculated using BLOSUM62-based TCRdist between CDR3 peptides within each V-J. Welch's t-statistics and random forest reduced 500 to 550 V-J features to roughly 13, which were used in a naive Bayes classifier (R e1071). No statistical method was used to set the sample size in advance, and investigators knew the group allocation. The paper reports TCR Vbeta CDR3 sequencing of over 130 peripheral blood samples: around 41 ophthalmopathy, about 75 hyperthyroidism and about 17 progressor patients.

Sample: peripheral blood mononuclear cells (PBMCs), taken at new diagnosis, from a patient treated with antithyroid drugs. The clonotype originates from a man between 18 and 35 years old with Graves disease. Donor details come from another sample of the same person, matched by shared clones. The chain is made from TRBV15 and TRBJ2-3; perhaps TRBD2 is the D gene, with 5 bases matching. The CDR3: CATSRLSGNTDTQYF. The sequenced DNA is TGTGCCACCAGCAGATTGAGCGGAAACACAGATACGCAGTATTTT. The entire variable domain, with the stretches around the CDR3 drawn from the reference TRBV15 and TRBJ2-3 proteins, is DAMVIQNPRYQVTQFGKPVTLSCSQTLNHNVMYWYQQKSSQAPKLLFHYYDKDFNNEADTPDNFQSRRPNTSFCFLDIRSPGLGDTAMYLCATSRLSGNTDTQYFGPGTRLTVL.